Presented here are 15 T cell receptor beta chains from one specimen sequenced in a study of blood T cell repertoires in COVID-19. Sequencing was performed with immunoSEQ multiplex PCR; in TCRdb, only in-frame clones are kept and a portion is missing. The sample holds approximately 93,000 clones, around 87% seen once. The sample taken for sequencing was peripheral blood. These receptors were obtained from a human donor in a cohort sampled during active COVID-19.

This clone was detected only once. The genes are TRBV19 and TRBJ2-1, with 11 bases identical to TRBD2. The CDR3 has 14 amino acids. Looked up from germline, CDR1 is LNHDA and CDR2 is SQIVND (reference sequence). Losses at the gene ends were 10 bases for V and 7 bases for J; bases not matched to a gene: 9. CDR3: CATETSGTTNEQFF. In nucleotides, the CDR3 is TGTGCCACTGAGACTAGCGGGACTACGAATGAGCAGTTCTTC.

The CDR3 region is CASNPTRRGKMNTEAFF. The DNA for the CDR3 is TGTGCCAGCAATCCGACCCGCAGGGGGAAAATGAACACTGAAGCTTTCTTT. The chain is built from TRBV28 and TRBJ1-1; 7 positions match TRBD1. The CDR3 length is 17 residues. J gave up 0 bases and V 7 bases, and 14 bases lay outside the gene matches. Germline V CDR1 and CDR2: MDHEN, SYDVKM.

The chain joins TRBV6-6 to TRBJ2-7; TRBD1 matches 9 bases. The CDR3 is 13 amino acids. CDR1 and CDR2 from the germline V gene are MNHNY and SVGAGI (reference sequence). Trimming at V came to 5 bases and at J to 9 bases, leaving 8 bases not matched to a gene. CDR3 region: CASSTLQGAGQYF. In DNA form, the CDR3 reads TGTGCCAGCAGTACTCTACAGGGGGCTGGGCAGTACTTC.

The rearrangement uses TRBV2 and TRBJ2-3; 7 bases line up with TRBD2. The CDR3 loop spans 16 amino acids. Germline V gives CDR1 SNHLY, CDR2 FYNNEI. With V trimmed by 5 bases and J by 7 bases, 15 bases remained unmatched. CDR3 protein: CASSRTRTGLANTQYF. DNA of the CDR3: TGTGCCAGCAGTCGGACTAGAACCGGGCTCGCGAATACGCAGTATTTT.

CDR3 DNA sequence: TGTGCCACCAGCAGAGATACTAGCTCCTACGAGCAGTACTTC. Amino acid sequence: CATSRDTSSYEQYF. This rearrangement joins TRBV15 to TRBJ2-7; perhaps TRBD2 as D (5 bases). The V end was cut by 0 bases, the J end by 0 bases, with 6 bases between. Germline loops: CDR1 LNHNV, CDR2 YYDKDF (reference sequence). This CDR3 comprises 14 residues.

The chain has TRBV6-6 and TRBJ1-5, with a possible D match to TRBD1 (5 bases). CDR1 and CDR2 from the germline V gene are MNHNY and SVGAGI (reference sequence). V lost 6 bases, J lost 4 bases, and 10 bases lay in between. This CDR3 is built from 13 residues. CDR3 nucleotides: TGTGCCAGCAGGCCCCAGGGAAATCAGCCCCAGCATTTT. As protein: CASRPQGNQPQHF.

DNA for the CDR3: TGTGCCAGCAGCCTGTCGGTCGGGGGAGGGCAGCCCCAGCATTTT. It yields the protein CASSLSVGGGQPQHF. The gene calls are TRBV7-2 and TRBJ1-5; D might be TRBD1 (5 bases). The CDR3 is 15 amino acids. Trimming removed 5 bases from V and 7 bases from J, with 18 bases in between. CDR1 SGHTA and CDR2 FQGNSA come from the germline V gene. The full variable domain, in which reference TRBV7-2 and TRBJ1-5 provide the parts outside the CDR3, is GAGVSQSPSNKVTEKGKDVELRCDPISGHTALYWYRQSLGQGLEFLIYFQGNSAPDKSGLPSDRFSAERTGGSVSTLTIQRTQQEDSAVYLCASSLSVGGGQPQHFGDGTRLSIL.

This rearrangement joins TRBV5-1 to TRBJ1-4, with TRBD1 identical over 7 bases. The CDR3 contains 15 residues. The ends lost 0 bases at V and 7 bases at J; junction bases unmatched: 6. The germline V gene has CDR1 SGHRS and CDR2 YFSETQ. CDR3 sequence (DNA): TGCGCCAGCAGCTTGGGGGGACAGCGCGGTGAAAAACTGTTTTTT. Protein product: CASSLGGQRGEKLFF. Supplemented by reference TRBV5-1 and TRBJ1-4, the full variable domain reads KAGVTQTPRYLIKTRGQQVTLSCSPISGHRSVSWYQQTPGQGLQFLFEYFSETQRNKGNFPGRFSGRQFSNSRSEMNVSTLELGDSALYLCASSLGGQRGEKLFFGSGTQLSVL.

CDR3 in amino acids: CSAEEGDTQYF. The CDR3 bases are TGCAGTGCGGAGGAGGGGGATACGCAGTATTTT. This chain uses TRBV20-1 with TRBJ2-3, with a possible D match to TRBD2 (6 bases). With 6 bases removed from V and 6 bases from J, the gap between germline ends came to 10 bases. In germline, CDR1 is DFQATT, CDR2 SNEGSKA (reference sequence). CDR3 size: 11 residues.

The V and J genes are TRBV10-1 and TRBJ2-3; D is perhaps TRBD1 (6 bases). CDR3 length: 14 amino acids. V dropped 0 bases and J dropped 4 bases, with 8 bases sitting between them. Per the germline V gene, CDR1 is WNHNN and CDR2 is SYGVQD (reference sequence). The CDR3 DNA is TGCGCCAGCAGTGAGTCACAGGGATCAGATACGCAGTATTTT. Protein sequence: CASSESQGSDTQYF.

This chain links TRBV28 with TRBJ1-1; 8 bases line up with TRBD1. Losses at the gene ends were 2 bases for V and 4 bases for J; bases not matched to a gene: 15. Looked up from germline, CDR1 is MDHEN and CDR2 is SYDVKM. This CDR3 has 18 amino acids. The DNA for the CDR3 is TGTGCCAGCAGTTTAAGGACCATCGTACAGGGGGAGGGCACTGAAGCTTTCTTT. As protein: CASSLRTIVQGEGTEAFF.

The chain couples TRBV28 to TRBJ2-7; 9 positions match TRBD1. V lost 3 bases and J lost 1; bases outside the gene matches: 1. The CDR3 consists of 14 residues. Germline V CDR1 and CDR2: MDHEN, SYDVKM. The CDR3 loop reads CASSLTGGSYEQYF. The CDR3 region has the DNA TGTGCCAGCAGTTTGACAGGGGGTTCCTACGAGCAGTACTTC.

This clone was counted a few times. This chain connects TRBV7-9 to TRBJ2-7; D not resolved. Per the germline V gene, CDR1 is SEHNR and CDR2 is FQNEAQ (reference sequence). The CDR3 length is 11 residues. V shed 5 bases and J shed 3 bases, with 5 bases lying between them. The CDR3, as DNA: TGTGCCAGCAGCCCAAACTACGAGCAGTACTTC. It translates to CASSPNYEQYF.

The CDR3 reads CASSPRPRQGLGTGELFF. The CDR3 nucleotides read TGTGCCAGCAGCCCCCGGCCCCGACAGGGACTAGGGACCGGGGAGCTGTTTTTT. The gene calls are TRBV9 and TRBJ2-2; D is possibly TRBD2 (8 bases). Trimming pared 4 bases from V and 5 bases from J, leaving 24 bases between. Germline V lookup: CDR1 SGDLS, CDR2 YYNGEE. This CDR3 is 18 amino acids long.

The V gene is TRBV19, the J gene TRBJ1-4; tentative D call: TRBD1 (5 bases). V was clipped by 3 bases and J by 1 base, with 12 bases between them. Per the germline V gene, CDR1 is LNHDA and CDR2 is SQIVND (reference sequence). The length of the CDR3 is 16 residues. The CDR3 bases are TGTGCCAGTAGTATTGGAACAGGCCAAACTAATGAAAAACTGTTTTTT. Residues: CASSIGTGQTNEKLFF.